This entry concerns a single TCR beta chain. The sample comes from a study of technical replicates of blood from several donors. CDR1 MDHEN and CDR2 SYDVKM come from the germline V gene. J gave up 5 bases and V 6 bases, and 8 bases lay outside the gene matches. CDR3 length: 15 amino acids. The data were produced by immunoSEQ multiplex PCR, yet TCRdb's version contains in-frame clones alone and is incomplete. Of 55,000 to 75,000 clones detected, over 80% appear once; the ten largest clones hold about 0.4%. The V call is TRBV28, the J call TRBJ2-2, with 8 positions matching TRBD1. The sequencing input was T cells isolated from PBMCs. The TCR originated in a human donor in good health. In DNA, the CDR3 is TGTGCCAGCAGGCATGGGACAGGATGGACCGGGGAGCTGTTTTTT. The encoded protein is CASRHGTGWTGELFF.